This T cell receptor beta chain stems from a study of cytomegalovirus exposure and HLA in healthy donors. CDR3 length: 13 amino acids. Germline assignment: CDR1 MNHNS and CDR2 SASEGT. The J segment lost 4 bases and the V segment lost 6 bases, leaving 3 bases of the junction unmatched. Worth noting for this clone: Its cognate antigen is unknown.

This PCR relied on a set of 60 Vbeta primers and 13 Jbeta primers. Authors' analysis steps: As a later analysis found, there were 78 million or so unique TCR beta chains, of which roughly 11 million were shared. Libraries were prepared by immunoSEQ multiplex PCR; TCRdb keeps only in-frame clonotypes and omits some of them. For V, J and clone size, that table is used; D and trimming come from the DNA. The sample has about 130,000 clones; around 85% are singletons. General study findings and limits: The study put 150 to 200 TCR beta chains on its list as cytomegalovirus-associated. In presence/absence analyses, roughly uniform sequencing depth across donors was assumed. Reportedly, fewer N-insertions than the roughly 690-donor mean appeared in an Asian-associated ancestry cluster in a later analysis.

The rearrangement links TRBV6-1 to TRBJ1-5; 7 positions agree with TRBD1. Sample: PBMCs. This clonotype was obtained from a woman aged 25 to 39 in good health and CMV-seropositive. In nucleotides, the CDR3 is TGTGCCAGCAGGGGGACAGTTAATCAGCCCCAGCATTTT. Translation: CASRGTVNQPQHF.